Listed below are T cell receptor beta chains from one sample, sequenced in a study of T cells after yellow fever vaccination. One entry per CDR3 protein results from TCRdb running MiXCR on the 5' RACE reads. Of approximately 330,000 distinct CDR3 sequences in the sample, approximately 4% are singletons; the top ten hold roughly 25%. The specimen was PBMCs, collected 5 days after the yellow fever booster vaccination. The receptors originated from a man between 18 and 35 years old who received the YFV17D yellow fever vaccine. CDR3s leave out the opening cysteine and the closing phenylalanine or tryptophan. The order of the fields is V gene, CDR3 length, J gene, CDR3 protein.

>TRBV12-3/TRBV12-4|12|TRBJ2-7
ASSPLRRTYEQY
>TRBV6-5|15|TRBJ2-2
ASSSLAGGPLTGELF
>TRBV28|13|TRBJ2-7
ASSLYAPGSYEQY
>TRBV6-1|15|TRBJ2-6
ASSSTGNSAGANVLT
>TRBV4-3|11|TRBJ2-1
ASSQILGAEQF
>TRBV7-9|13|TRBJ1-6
ASSLWNRADSPLH
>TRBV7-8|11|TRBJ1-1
ASSLVLGAEAF
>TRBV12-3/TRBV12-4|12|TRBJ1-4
ASSGVSTNEKLF
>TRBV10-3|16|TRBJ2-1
AIRAHRLAGPPGNEQF
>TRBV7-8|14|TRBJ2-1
ASSLAYRGAGNEQF
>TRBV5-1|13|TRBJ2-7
ASSLALAGGYEQY
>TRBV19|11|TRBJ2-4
ASKQGAWDIQY
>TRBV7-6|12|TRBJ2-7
ASSVRDQSYEQY
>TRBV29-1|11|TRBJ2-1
SLGHQRDNEQF
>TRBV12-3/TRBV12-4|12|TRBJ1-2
ASRASGIGYGYT
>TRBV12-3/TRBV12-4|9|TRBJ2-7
ASGEWGEQY
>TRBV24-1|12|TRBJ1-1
ATSGLLGHTEAF
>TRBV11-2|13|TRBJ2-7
ASSKGQGAVYEQY
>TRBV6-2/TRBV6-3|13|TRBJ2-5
ASSYRAGGVETQY
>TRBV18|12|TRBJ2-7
ASSPPSTTYEQY
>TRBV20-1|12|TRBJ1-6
SAREGRGNSPLH
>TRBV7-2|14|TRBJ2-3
ASSNRLAGDTDTQY
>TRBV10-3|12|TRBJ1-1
AISDQVMNTEAF
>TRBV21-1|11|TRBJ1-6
ASSKEGWSPLH
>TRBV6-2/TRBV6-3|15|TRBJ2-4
ASSYSSKAGAKNIQY
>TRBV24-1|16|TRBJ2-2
ATSDLTSSGGVHGELF
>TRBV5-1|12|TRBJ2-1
ASSGFSSYNEQF
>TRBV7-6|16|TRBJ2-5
ASSLRPQGDGVIETQY
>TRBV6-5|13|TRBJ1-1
ASRAPATGNTEAF
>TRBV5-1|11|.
ASSLVPSDEQY
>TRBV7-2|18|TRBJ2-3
ASSFPFDRLAGGRADTQY
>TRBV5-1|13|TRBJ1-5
ASSLGGEGNQPQH
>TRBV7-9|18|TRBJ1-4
ASSLRSPSRGKRSNEKLF